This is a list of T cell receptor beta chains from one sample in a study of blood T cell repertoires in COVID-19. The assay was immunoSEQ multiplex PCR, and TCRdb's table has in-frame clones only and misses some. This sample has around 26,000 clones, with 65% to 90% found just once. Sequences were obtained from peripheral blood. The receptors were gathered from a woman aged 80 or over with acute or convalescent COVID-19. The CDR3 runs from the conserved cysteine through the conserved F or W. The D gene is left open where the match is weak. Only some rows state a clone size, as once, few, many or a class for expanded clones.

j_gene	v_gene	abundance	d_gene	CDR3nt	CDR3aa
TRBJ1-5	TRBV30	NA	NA	TGTGCCTGGAGTCCTACCACGGGGACTTATAGCAATCAGCCCCAGCATTTT	CAWSPTTGTYSNQPQHF
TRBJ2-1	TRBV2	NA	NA	TGTGCCAGCAGTGTCCCCCTAAAAGGACTCCTAGACAATGAGCAGTTCTTC	CASSVPLKGLLDNEQFF
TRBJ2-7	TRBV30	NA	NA	TGTGCCTGGAGCTTAGCGGCCTACGAGCAGTACTTC	CAWSLAAYEQYF
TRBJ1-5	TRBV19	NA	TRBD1	TGTGCCAGTAGTCAACAGGGGGAAGACCCCCAGCATTTT	CASSQQGEDPQHF
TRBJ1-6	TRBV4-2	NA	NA	TGTGCCAGCAGCCCCCGCCTGGCAGGGGATTATTCACCCCTCCACTTT	CASSPRLAGDYSPLHF
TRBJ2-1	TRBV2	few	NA	TGTGCCAGCAGTGGCCGAGGGGGTGGGAGTAGGAATGAGCAGTTCTTC	CASSGRGGGSRNEQFF
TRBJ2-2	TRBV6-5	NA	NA	TGTGCCAGCAGTTACAGGGGTTACACCGGGGAGCTGTTTTTT	CASSYRGYTGELFF
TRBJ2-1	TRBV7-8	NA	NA	TGTGCCAGCAGCGCAAGGACTGGGTCCTACAATGAGCAGTTCTTC	CASSARTGSYNEQFF
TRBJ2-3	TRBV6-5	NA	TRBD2	TGTGCCAGCAGTTTCTTAGCGGGAGGGGGGCATACGCAGTATTTT	CASSFLAGGGHTQYF
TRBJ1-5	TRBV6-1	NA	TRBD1	TGTGCCAGCAGTGAAGGACAGGGACTCAATCAGCCCCAGCATTTT	CASSEGQGLNQPQHF
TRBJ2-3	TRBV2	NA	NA	TGTGCCAGCAGGAGGGGGGGCTATTCTAGCACAGATACGCAGTATTTT	CASRRGGYSSTDTQYF
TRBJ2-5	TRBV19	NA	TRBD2	TGTGCCAGTAGTATCGCCGGGGGGTACCAAGAGACCCAGTACTTC	CASSIAGGYQETQYF
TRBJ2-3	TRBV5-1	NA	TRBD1	TGCGCCAGCAGCTTGGGTTTTACAGGGGGTCCAGATACGCAGTATTTT	CASSLGFTGGPDTQYF
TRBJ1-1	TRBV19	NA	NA	TGTGCCAGTAGCCTCGGTTCTGAAGCTTTCTTT	CASSLGSEAFF
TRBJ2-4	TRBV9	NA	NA	TGTGCCACACGAGGGGGGCGGGAGAGGGCCAAAAACATTCAGTACTTC	CATRGGRERAKNIQYF
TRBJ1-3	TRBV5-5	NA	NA	TGTGCCAGCAGCTTGACGCCAGGTTCTGGAAACACCATATATTTT	CASSLTPGSGNTIYF
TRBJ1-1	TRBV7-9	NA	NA	TGTGCCAGCAGTCCGCGGGAAAAGGTCACTGAAGCTTTCTTT	CASSPREKVTEAFF
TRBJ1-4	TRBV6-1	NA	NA	TGTGCCAGCAGTGTGAGCAGGAACCCTGCAACTAATGAAAAACTGTTTTTT	CASSVSRNPATNEKLFF
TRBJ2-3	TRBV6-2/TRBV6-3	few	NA	TGTGCCAGCAGTTACCCACCCAGGAGGGGCTTTGTAGATACGCAGTATTTT	CASSYPPRRGFVDTQYF
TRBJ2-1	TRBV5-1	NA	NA	TGCGCCAGCAGCACCGAGGGACACTGGATTTTAGATGAGCAGTTCTTC	CASSTEGHWILDEQFF
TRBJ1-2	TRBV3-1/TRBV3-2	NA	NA	TGTGCCAGCAGCAGGGGGATCTATGGCTACACCTTC	CASSRGIYGYTF
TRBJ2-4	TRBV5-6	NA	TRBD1	TGTGCCAGCAGTAGGGGACCCGGGACAGGGAAAAACATTCAGTACTTC	CASSRGPGTGKNIQYF
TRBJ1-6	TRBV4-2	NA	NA	TGTGCCAGCAGCCAGGCAAATTCACCCCTCCACTTT	CASSQANSPLHF
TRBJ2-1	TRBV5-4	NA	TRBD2	TGTGCCAGCAGCCTAGCGGGGATAGACAATGAGCAGTTCTTC	CASSLAGIDNEQFF
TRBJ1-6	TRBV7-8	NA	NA	TGTGCCAGCAGCTTCAGGGGAGGGGCACCCCTCCACTTT	CASSFRGGAPLHF
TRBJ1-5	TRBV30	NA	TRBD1	TGTGCCTGGAGTCTCTGGACAGGCGGAGGACAGCCCCAGCATTTT	CAWSLWTGGGQPQHF
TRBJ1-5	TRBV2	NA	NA	TGTGCCAGCAGTGAGGTGGTACTTCAGCCCCAGCATTTT	CASSEVVLQPQHF
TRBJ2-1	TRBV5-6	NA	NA	TGTGCCAGCAGGTTGGCCGTAGGGGGAGATGAGCAGTTCTTC	CASRLAVGGDEQFF
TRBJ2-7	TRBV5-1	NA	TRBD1	TGCGCCAGCAGAAAAGCGACAGGGGCGAGCTCCTACGAGCAGTACTTC	CASRKATGASSYEQYF
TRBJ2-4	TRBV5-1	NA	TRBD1	TGCGCCAGCAGCTTGGCCACCGACAGGGGCTCTAGCATTCAGTACTTC	CASSLATDRGSSIQYF
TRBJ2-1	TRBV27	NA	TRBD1	TGTGCCAGCAGTTGGGGGGACAGGGGAGGCAATGAGCAGTTCTTC	CASSWGDRGGNEQFF
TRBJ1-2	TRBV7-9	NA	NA	TGTGCCAGCAGCTTCAATAACTATGGCTACACCTTC	CASSFNNYGYTF
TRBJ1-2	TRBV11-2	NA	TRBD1	TGTGCCAGCAGCTGGGGGGACAGTGGCTACACCTTC	CASSWGDSGYTF
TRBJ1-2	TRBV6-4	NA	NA	TGTGCCAGCAGTCCAGGGCCAGATTATGGCTACACCTTC	CASSPGPDYGYTF
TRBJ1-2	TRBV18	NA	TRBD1	TGTGCCAGCTCACCACCAACCGGGACAGGGATCGACTATGGCTACACCTTC	CASSPPTGTGIDYGYTF
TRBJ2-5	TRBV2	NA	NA	TGTGCCAGTTCAGGGCGGGAGACCCAGTACTTC	CASSGRETQYF
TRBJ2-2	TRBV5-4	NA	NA	TGTGCCAGCAGCTTACAGGGAAATAACGGGGAGCTGTTTTTT	CASSLQGNNGELFF
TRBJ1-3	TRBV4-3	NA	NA	TGCGCCAGCAGCCAAGACCTCGGCTCTGGAAACACCATATATTTT	CASSQDLGSGNTIYF
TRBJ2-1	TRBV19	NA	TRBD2	TGTGCCAGTAGCCCATTCTTCGGGACTAGGTATGAGCAGTTCTTC	CASSPFFGTRYEQFF
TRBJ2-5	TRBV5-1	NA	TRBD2	TGCGCCAGCAGCCTGGGACTAGCCGAGACCCAGTACTTC	CASSLGLAETQYF
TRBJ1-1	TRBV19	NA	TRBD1	TGTGCCAGTACCGCACAGGGGAGCGGGCCGCCCAGGACTGAAGCTTTCTTT	CASTAQGSGPPRTEAFF
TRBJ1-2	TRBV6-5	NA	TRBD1	TGTGCCAGCAGCCCCCCGGGACAGTGGACCTATGGCTACACCTTC	CASSPPGQWTYGYTF
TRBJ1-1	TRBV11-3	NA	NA	TGTGCCAGCAGCCCAGCGATTCACACTGAAGCTTTCTTT	CASSPAIHTEAFF
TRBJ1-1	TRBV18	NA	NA	TGTGCCAGCTCGGGCAGTGGGGGAGGTACTGAAGCTTTCTTT	CASSGSGGGTEAFF
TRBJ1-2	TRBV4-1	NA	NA	TGCGCCAGCAGCCAAGATACGGACTATGGCTACACCTTC	CASSQDTDYGYTF
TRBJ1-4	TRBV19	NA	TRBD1	TGTGCCAGTAGTATCGCTAAGACGGGGACAGCGGTAAATGAAAAACTGTTTTTT	CASSIAKTGTAVNEKLFF
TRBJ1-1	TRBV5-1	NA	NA	TGCGCCACCTCAGACAGCCCGAACACTGAAGCTTTCTTT	CATSDSPNTEAFF
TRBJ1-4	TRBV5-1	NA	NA	TGCGCCAGCAAGGGAGGAAGTAATGAAAAACTGTTTTTT	CASKGGSNEKLFF
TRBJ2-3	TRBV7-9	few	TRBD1	TGTGCCAGCAGCTTATGGGTAGCAGGGGGCCAACGGACGCAGTATTTT	CASSLWVAGGQRTQYF
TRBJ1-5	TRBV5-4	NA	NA	TGTGCCAGCAGCTTGGAGCCAAGGGGAAATCAGCCCCAGCATTTT	CASSLEPRGNQPQHF
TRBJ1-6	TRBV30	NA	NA	TGTGCCTGGTCCTTAACGGGCAGGGTGGATTCACCCCTCCACTTT	CAWSLTGRVDSPLHF
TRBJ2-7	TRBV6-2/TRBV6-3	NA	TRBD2	TGTGCCAGCAGTCCGAGCGGGAGATACGAGCAGTACTTC	CASSPSGRYEQYF
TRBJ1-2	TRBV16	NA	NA	TGTGCCAGCAGCCCGACAAACTATGGCTACACCTTC	CASSPTNYGYTF